Each of the 26 T cell receptor beta chains below was sequenced from the same sample in a study of blood T cell repertoires in COVID-19 (dated by TCRdb to about 2020). Libraries were constructed by the immunoSEQ multiplex PCR assay. Here the immuneACCESS table is served through TCRdb, limited to in-frame sequences with V and J called. Missing clones are a known gap in these copies; in checked studies unresolved V genes cover under half, and the rest lacks a known reason. This sample gives approximately 280,000 clones in total; 88% of them show up just once. The ten largest clones capture 9.4% of the sample. The sample consisted of peripheral blood. These TCRs come from a man aged 18 to 30 with active or convalescent COVID-19.

The chain has TRBV18 and TRBJ2-7, with 8 bases identical to TRBD1. CDR1 and CDR2 (germline): KGHSH, LQKENI. V was clipped by 1 base and J by 5 bases; unmatched bases: 10. The CDR3 sequence is 16 residues long. Here the CDR3 DNA reads TGTGCCAGCTCACCACTTCCGGCAGGGGGCTGGGACGAGCAGTACTTC. Translation: CASSPLPAGGWDEQYF.

The chain links TRBV19 to TRBJ2-7, with D hard to call. The CDR3 loop spans 14 amino acids. Between the trimmed V and J ends, which lost 1 base and 2 bases, there was a span of 9 bases. CDR1 is LNHDA and CDR2 is SQIVND in the germline V gene (reference sequence). Here the CDR3 DNA reads TGTGCCAGTAGTATAGCCCCAGGTACCTACGAGCAGTACTTC. It encodes CASSIAPGTYEQYF. The variable domain in full, completed from reference TRBV19 and TRBJ2-7, reads DGGITQSPKYLFRKEGQNVTLSCEQNLNHDAMYWYRQDPGQGLRLIYYSQIVNDFQKGDIAEGYSVSREKKESFPLTVTSAQKNPTAFYLCASSIAPGTYEQYFGPGTRLTVT.

The rearrangement uses TRBV4-3 and TRBJ1-3; D possibly corresponds to TRBD1 (6 bases). V lost 4 bases to trimming and J lost 0 bases, with 10 bases between them. Per the germline V gene, CDR1 is LGHNA and CDR2 is YSLEER. This CDR3 is built from 15 residues. The CDR3 region is CASSPGGFSGNTIYF. For the CDR3, the DNA is TGCGCCAGCAGCCCGGGGGGCTTCTCTGGAAACACCATATATTTT.

As DNA, the CDR3 is TGTGCCAGCAGCTTACTGGATCGGGTTCAGCCCCAGCATTTT. It encodes CASSLLDRVQPQHF. The V gene is TRBV7-2, the J gene TRBJ1-5; no clear D. This CDR3 comprises 14 residues. V gave up 2 bases and J gave up 6 bases, with 11 bases separating them. CDR1 SGHTA and CDR2 FQGNSA come from the germline V gene. The full variable domain, rest sourced from reference TRBV7-2 and TRBJ1-5, is GAGVSQSPSNKVTEKGKDVELRCDPISGHTALYWYRQSLGQGLEFLIYFQGNSAPDKSGLPSDRFSAERTGGSVSTLTIQRTQQEDSAVYLCASSLLDRVQPQHFGDGTRLSIL.

The genes are TRBV9 and TRBJ1-4; D might be TRBD1 (6 bases). This CDR3 is 14 amino acids long. V lost 3 bases, J lost 4 bases, and 10 bases lay in between. In germline, CDR1 is SGDLS, CDR2 YYNGEE. CDR3 region: CASSADSHNEKLFF. CDR3 nucleotide sequence: TGTGCCAGCAGCGCGGACAGCCATAATGAAAAACTGTTTTTT.

The chain combines TRBV10-3 with TRBJ1-6; 7 bases fit TRBD1. CDR3 length: 14 residues. Germline V lookup: CDR1 ENHRY, CDR2 SYGVKD. V was pared by 6 bases and J by 8 bases, with 7 bases of the junction left unmatched. The CDR3 region is CAIRRDSSHSPLHF. For the CDR3, the DNA is TGTGCCATCAGGCGGGACAGCAGCCATTCACCCCTCCACTTT.

A remark on this clone: The same CDR3 arises from other DNA sequences in this sample as well. The V gene is TRBV10-3, the J gene TRBJ1-2; 9 nucleotides align to TRBD1. This CDR3 is built from 12 residues. The V segment lost 4 bases and the J segment 6 bases; nucleotides outside the gene matches: 0. In germline, CDR1 is ENHRY, CDR2 SYGVKD. CDR3 bases: TGTGCCATCAGTGGGACAGGGGATGGCTACACCTTC. Protein sequence: CAISGTGDGYTF.

Comment on this clone: The identical CDR3 is also encoded by other nucleotide sequences in the sample. V usage is TRBV29-1 and J usage is TRBJ1-1; D unresolved. CDR3 length: 10 residues. The ends were cut back, 4 bases at V and 6 bases at J, with 6 bases in the middle. Germline-derived CDR1 and CDR2 are SQVTM and ANQGSEA. Here the CDR3 reads CSVVLSEAFF. CDR3 in DNA: TGCAGCGTTGTACTCTCTGAAGCTTTCTTT.

This sequence joins TRBV4-1 and TRBJ2-5; 8 nucleotides align to TRBD2. After removal of 1 base from V and 2 bases from J, the junction contained 6 bases not matched to a gene. Germline-derived CDR1 and CDR2 are MGHRA and YSYEKL. The CDR3 extends over 16 amino acids. CDR3 DNA sequence: TGCGCCAGCAGCCAAGGGGGAGCGGGGGTGCAAGAGACCCAGTACTTC. This codes for CASSQGGAGVQETQYF.

The chain uses TRBV18 and TRBJ1-1, with 7 bases matching TRBD1. The CDR3 sequence is 15 residues long. Unmatched junction bases numbered 9, after V lost 5 bases and J lost 3 bases. Germline V CDR1 and CDR2: KGHSH, LQKENI. CDR3 coding DNA: TGTGCCAGCTCAACCGGGGCCAGGGGGGACACTGAAGCTTTCTTT. Amino acid sequence: CASSTGARGDTEAFF.

The V gene is TRBV15, the J gene TRBJ1-1; 9 bases agree with TRBD1. The CDR3 length is 14 residues. V was pared by 3 bases and J by 4 bases, with 3 bases of the junction left unmatched. Germline CDR1 LNHNV, CDR2 YYDKDF (reference sequence). This CDR3 is CATSSLDRGTEAFF. DNA for the CDR3: TGTGCCACCAGCAGTTTGGACAGGGGCACTGAAGCTTTCTTT.

The chain employs TRBV7-2 and TRBJ2-3; 16 bases match TRBD2. With V trimmed by 5 bases and J by 4 bases, 6 bases remained unmatched. This CDR3 region has 17 residues. The germline V gene has CDR1 SGHTA and CDR2 FQGNSA. CDR3 coding DNA: TGTGCCAGCAGCCGCGGGACTAGCGGGGGGGCAGCAGATACGCAGTATTTT. Translating gives CASSRGTSGGAADTQYF.

CDR3 sequence (DNA): TGTGCCAGCAACGAACGAAGGGCGGGCTATGGCTACACCTTC. Amino acid sequence: CASNERRAGYGYTF. The chain joins TRBV19 to TRBJ1-2; no clear D gene. This CDR3 has 14 amino acids. Per the germline V gene, CDR1 is LNHDA and CDR2 is SQIVND (reference sequence). The V end lost 9 bases, the J end lost 4 bases, and 18 bases lay between the germline ends.

This chain joins TRBV19 and TRBJ2-3, with 9 bases lining up with TRBD2. Germline V gene data show CDR1 as LNHDA and CDR2 as SQIVND (reference sequence). J gave up 0 bases and V 11 bases, and 18 bases lay outside the gene matches. This CDR3 contains 18 residues. The CDR3 protein is CASKSAAGGASSTDTQYF. CDR3 coding DNA: TGTGCCTCCAAGAGCGCGGCGGGGGGGGCCTCTAGCACAGATACGCAGTATTTT.

The rearrangement links TRBV5-3 to TRBJ2-2, with 9 bases lining up with TRBD1. TRBV5-3 is given ORF status, its function remaining uncertain. Trimming at V came to 0 bases and at J to 1 base, leaving 1 base not matched to a gene. The CDR3 has 16 residues. The CDR3 here is CARSLGTGVNTGELFF. The CDR3 DNA reads as TGTGCCAGAAGCTTGGGGACAGGGGTGAACACCGGGGAGCTGTTTTTT.

This clone was counted once. CDR3 region: CASSSPGQGAGDTQYF. The CDR3 DNA reads as TGTGCCAGCAGCTCACCGGGACAGGGGGCGGGAGATACGCAGTATTTT. This chain links TRBV11-2 with TRBJ2-3; 12 nucleotides match TRBD1. The V and J ends lost 4 bases and 5 bases, in that order; junction bases with no gene match: 7. This CDR3 has 16 amino acids. Germline CDR1 SGHAT, CDR2 FQNNGV.

The rearrangement uses TRBV29-1 and TRBJ2-3; TRBD1 agrees at 8 bases. The CDR3 is 14 residues long. Trimming took 3 bases from V and 1 from J; bases not matched to a gene: 3. Germline CDR1 SQVTM, CDR2 ANQGSEA. The CDR3 coding sequence is TGCAGCGTTGATGACAGGGGTGGCACAGATACGCAGTATTTT. Protein: CSVDDRGGTDTQYF.

This chain connects TRBV7-9 to TRBJ2-5; 7 nucleotides line up with TRBD2. The germline V gene encodes CDR1 SEHNR and CDR2 FQNEAQ (reference sequence). The V segment lost 4 bases and the J segment 3 bases; nucleotides outside the gene matches: 8. The CDR3 covers 15 residues. The CDR3 DNA reads as TGTGCCAGCAGCTCCGGGACTACCAAAAAAGAGACCCAGTACTTC. Translating gives CASSSGTTKKETQYF.

This clone was detected only a few times. CDR3 sequence (DNA): TGTGCCAGCAGTGAAAGGGGACTAAACCAAGAGACCCAGTACTTC. Protein sequence: CASSERGLNQETQYF. The chain recombines TRBV2 with TRBJ2-5; 7 bases are a match to TRBD2. The CDR3 is 15 residues long. With V trimmed by 2 bases and J by 0 bases, 3 bases remained unmatched. Germline CDR1 and CDR2: SNHLY and FYNNEI.

The rearrangement links TRBV6-2 or TRBV6-3 to TRBJ1-5, with TRBD1 identical over 8 bases. CDR3 length: 16 amino acids. Germline values: CDR1 MNHEY, CDR2 SVGEGT. The ends lost 4 bases at V and 0 bases at J; junction bases unmatched: 5. The CDR3 coding sequence is TGTGCCAGCAGTTCCGAGACAGGGGATAGCAATCAGCCCCAGCATTTT. Translation gives CASSSETGDSNQPQHF.

The rearrangement uses TRBV9 and TRBJ2-2; TRBD1 matches 11 bases. CDR3 length equals 15 residues. V was pared by 5 bases and J by 9 bases, with 9 bases of the junction left unmatched. Germline lookup yields CDR1 SGDLS and CDR2 YYNGEE. CDR3 DNA: TGTGCCAGCAGTGGGACAGGGGGGATCCCCAGGGAGCTGTTTTTT. Protein: CASSGTGGIPRELFF.

The chain combines TRBV5-6 with TRBJ2-7; tentative D call: TRBD1 (5 bases). The length of the CDR3 is 16 residues. V was cut by 3 bases and J by 0 bases, with 16 bases left in between. Germline V gives CDR1 SGHDT, CDR2 YYEEEE. The CDR3 DNA reads as TGTGCCAGCAGCTGGTTTGGGGCGAGCCGCTCCTACGAGCAGTACTTC. As protein: CASSWFGASRSYEQYF.

This clone was counted only a few times. Additional DNA sequences in this sample encode the identical CDR3. The rearrangement uses TRBV5-1 and TRBJ1-1; 10 bases align to TRBD1. The CDR3 totals 15 residues. CDR1 is SGHRS and CDR2 is YFSETQ in the germline V gene. V trimming: 0 bases; J trimming: 3 bases; junction bases outside the gene matches: 2. CDR3: CASSLGQGADTEAFF. In DNA form, the CDR3 reads TGCGCCAGCAGCTTGGGACAGGGGGCGGACACTGAAGCTTTCTTT. Supplemented by reference TRBV5-1 and TRBJ1-1, the full variable domain reads KAGVTQTPRYLIKTRGQQVTLSCSPISGHRSVSWYQQTPGQGLQFLFEYFSETQRNKGNFPGRFSGRQFSNSRSEMNVSTLELGDSALYLCASSLGQGADTEAFFGQGTRLTVV.

V and J are TRBV19 and TRBJ2-7; D perhaps matches TRBD1 (6 bases). Trimming took off 4 bases at V and 2 bases at J, with 12 bases between the two ends. The CDR3 has 14 amino acids. Germline V gene lookup returns CDR1 LNHDA and CDR2 SQIVND (reference sequence). CDR3 loop: CASSTAPGAYEQYF. Written as DNA, the CDR3 is TGTGCCAGTAGTACGGCGCCAGGGGCCTACGAGCAGTACTTC. The whole variable domain, filled in from reference TRBV19 and TRBJ2-7, reads DGGITQSPKYLFRKEGQNVTLSCEQNLNHDAMYWYRQDPGQGLRLIYYSQIVNDFQKGDIAEGYSVSREKKESFPLTVTSAQKNPTAFYLCASSTAPGAYEQYFGPGTRLTVT.

J is TRBJ2-5 and V is TRBV7-7, with TRBD1 matching 8 bases. The length of the CDR3 is 15 residues. The germline V gene encodes CDR1 SSHAT and CDR2 FNYEAQ (reference sequence). The J segment lost 3 bases and the V segment lost 3 bases, leaving 6 bases of the junction unmatched. The CDR3 sequence is CASSLAGGVEETQYF. The DNA of the CDR3 is TGTGCCAGCAGCTTGGCAGGGGGCGTAGAAGAGACCCAGTACTTC.

On this clone: At one of its ends the junction is not consistent with the germline gene, which may arise from a read error. J is TRBJ1-1 and V is TRBV12-3 or TRBV12-4; no reliable D call. The CDR3 covers 12 residues. The CDR3: CASRLGGSEAFF. CDR3 DNA: TGTGCCAGCAGATTAGGAGGGAGTGAAGCTTTCTTT.